Following are 8 T cell receptor beta chains from one sample sequenced in a study of blood T cell repertoires in COVID-19. The repertoire was sequenced with immunoSEQ multiplex PCR; TCRdb's copy has only in-frame clones and lacks some. Counted here are approximately 180,000 clones, approximately 90% occurring once; the ten biggest clones make up about 12%. The specimen sequenced was peripheral blood. These receptors originate from a woman in her 70s with COVID-19, enrolled during active disease.

The chain recombines TRBV11-2 with TRBJ2-5; possibly TRBD1 for D (5 bases). Germline CDR1 SGHAT, CDR2 FQNNGV. Trimming pared 3 bases from V and 1 base from J, leaving 12 bases between. The CDR3 has 15 residues. DNA for the CDR3: TGTGCCAGCAGCTTGAACAGGCTCCCCCAAGAGACCCAGTACTTC. Translating it yields CASSLNRLPQETQYF.

The chain uses TRBV15 and TRBJ1-2; no reliable D call. Between the trimmed V and J ends, which lost 3 bases and 3 bases, there was a span of 23 bases. This CDR3 is built from 18 residues. The V gene's germline CDR1 is LNHNV and CDR2 YYDKDF (reference sequence). For the CDR3, the DNA is TGTGCCACCAGCAGTCAGACACTTTCCAAAACAAAGGACTATGGCTACACCTTC. It is translated as CATSSQTLSKTKDYGYTF.

This chain connects TRBV19 to TRBJ2-7; maybe TRBD2 (6 bases). Germline V gene lookup returns CDR1 LNHDA and CDR2 SQIVND (reference sequence). The CDR3 length is 13 residues. Between the trimmed V and J ends, which lost 4 bases and 6 bases, there was a span of 13 bases. CDR3: CASSNPGAGEQYF. CDR3 DNA sequence: TGTGCCAGTAGTAATCCGGGAGCGGGCGAGCAGTACTTC.

J is TRBJ1-6 and V is TRBV11-1; 8 nucleotides align to TRBD1. Per the germline V gene, CDR1 is SGHAT and CDR2 is FQDESV (reference sequence). There are 16 residues in the CDR3. After removal of 0 bases from V and 9 bases from J, the junction contained 7 bases not matched to a gene. Here the CDR3 reads CASSLARGRGPSPLHF. CDR3 nucleotide sequence: TGTGCCAGCAGCTTAGCGCGGGGCAGGGGGCCTTCACCCCTCCACTTT.

The rearrangement joins TRBV7-9 to TRBJ2-7; a weak D match, TRBD2 (6 bases). This CDR3 is built from 12 residues. The V gene lost 0 bases and the J gene lost 12 bases, with 12 bases spanning the gap. CDR1 SEHNR and CDR2 FQNEAQ come from the germline V gene (reference sequence). CDR3 in amino acids: CASSLAGGTRYF. Written as DNA, the CDR3 is TGTGCCAGCAGCTTAGCTGGGGGGACCCGGTACTTC.

In the case of this clone: Within the sample, other DNA sequences also encode this same CDR3. The CDR3 loop reads CASSLASGNTEAFF. The CDR3 coding sequence is TGCGCCAGCAGCTTGGCCAGTGGGAACACTGAAGCTTTCTTT. The genes are TRBV5-1 and TRBJ1-1; D not certain. Germline CDR1 and CDR2: SGHRS and YFSETQ. The V end was cut by 0 bases, the J end by 1 base, with 7 bases between. This CDR3 comprises 14 residues.

The chain links TRBV6-2 or TRBV6-3 to TRBJ1-2, with D possibly being TRBD1 (5 bases). The germline CDR1 and CDR2 sequences are MNHEY and SVGEGT. The CDR3 has 11 amino acids. V was cut by 5 bases and J by 8 bases, with 9 bases left in between. Here the CDR3 reads CASSTGGGYTF. In DNA form, the CDR3 reads TGTGCCAGCAGTACGGGGGGAGGCTACACCTTC.

This chain uses TRBV4-1 with TRBJ2-1, with 7 nucleotides matching TRBD1. V lost 1 base and J lost 5; bases outside the gene matches: 5. The CDR3 is 15 amino acids. Looked up from germline, CDR1 is MGHRA and CDR2 is YSYEKL. The chain's CDR3 is CASSQVTRGHNEQFF. As DNA, the CDR3 is TGCGCCAGCAGCCAAGTTACAAGGGGGCACAATGAGCAGTTCTTC.